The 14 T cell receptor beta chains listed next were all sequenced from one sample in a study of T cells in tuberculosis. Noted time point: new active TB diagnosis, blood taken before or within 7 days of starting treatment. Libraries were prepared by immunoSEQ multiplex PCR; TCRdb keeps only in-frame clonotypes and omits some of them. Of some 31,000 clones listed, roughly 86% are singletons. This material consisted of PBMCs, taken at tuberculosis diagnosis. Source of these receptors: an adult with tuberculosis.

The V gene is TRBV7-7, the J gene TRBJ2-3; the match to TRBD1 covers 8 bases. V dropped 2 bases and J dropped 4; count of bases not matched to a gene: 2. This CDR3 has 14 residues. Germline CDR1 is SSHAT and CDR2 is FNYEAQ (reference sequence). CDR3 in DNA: TGTGCCAGCAGCTTATCAGGGGGCGCAGATACGCAGTATTTT. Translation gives CASSLSGGADTQYF.

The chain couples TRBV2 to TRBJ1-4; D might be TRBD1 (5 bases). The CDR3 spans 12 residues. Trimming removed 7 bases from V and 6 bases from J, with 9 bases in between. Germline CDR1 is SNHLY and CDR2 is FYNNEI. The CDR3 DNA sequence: TGTGCCAGCATCGCGGGGGATGAAAAACTGTTTTTT. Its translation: CASIAGDEKLFF.

DNA for the CDR3: TGTGCCAGCAGCCCCCGCGAGAGCGGGGGGGCCTACAATGAGCAGTTCTTC. It yields the protein CASSPRESGGAYNEQFF. V is TRBV9 and J is TRBJ2-1, with 10 bases matching TRBD2. CDR1 and CDR2 from the germline V gene are SGDLS and YYNGEE. V lost 4 bases to trimming and J lost 2 bases; unmatched junction nucleotides: 9. The CDR3 spans 17 residues.

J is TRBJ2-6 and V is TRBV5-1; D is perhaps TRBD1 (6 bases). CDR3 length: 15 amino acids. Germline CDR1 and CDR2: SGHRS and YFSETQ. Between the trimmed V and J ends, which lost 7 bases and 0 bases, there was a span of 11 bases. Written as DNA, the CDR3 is TGCGCCAGCTCGACAGGCCGCTCTGGGGCCAACGTCCTGACTTTC. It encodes CASSTGRSGANVLTF.

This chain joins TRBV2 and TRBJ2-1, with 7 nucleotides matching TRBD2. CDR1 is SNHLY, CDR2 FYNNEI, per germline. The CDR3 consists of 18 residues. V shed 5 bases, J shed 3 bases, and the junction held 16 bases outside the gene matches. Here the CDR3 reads CASSITSALALLYNEQFF. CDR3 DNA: TGTGCCAGCAGTATAACTAGCGCCCTAGCCCTCCTCTACAATGAGCAGTTCTTC.

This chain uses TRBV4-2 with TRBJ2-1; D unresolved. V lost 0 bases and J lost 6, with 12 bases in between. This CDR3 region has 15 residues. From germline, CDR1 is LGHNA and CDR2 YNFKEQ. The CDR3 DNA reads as TGTGCCAGCAGCCAAGACTTTGGGCTTGTCAATGAGCAGTTCTTC. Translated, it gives CASSQDFGLVNEQFF.

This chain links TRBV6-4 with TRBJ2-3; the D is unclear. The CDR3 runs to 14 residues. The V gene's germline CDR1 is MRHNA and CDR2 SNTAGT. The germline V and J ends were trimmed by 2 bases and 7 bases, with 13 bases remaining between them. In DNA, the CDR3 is TGTGCCAGCAGTGACACAACCGATCCACATACGCAGTATTTT. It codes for CASSDTTDPHTQYF.

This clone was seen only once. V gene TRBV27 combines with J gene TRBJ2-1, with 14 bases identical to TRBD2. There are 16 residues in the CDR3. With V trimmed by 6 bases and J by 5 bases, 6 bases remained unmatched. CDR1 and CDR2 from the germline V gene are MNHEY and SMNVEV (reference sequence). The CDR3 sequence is CASSPGLAGEDNEQFF. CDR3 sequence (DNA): TGTGCCAGCAGCCCGGGACTAGCGGGAGAAGACAATGAGCAGTTCTTC.

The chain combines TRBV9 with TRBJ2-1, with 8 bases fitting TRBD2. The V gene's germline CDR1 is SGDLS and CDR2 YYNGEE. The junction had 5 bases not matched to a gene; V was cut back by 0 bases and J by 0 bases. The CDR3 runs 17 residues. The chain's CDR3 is CASSVGAGGDSYNEQFF. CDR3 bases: TGTGCCAGCAGCGTAGGGGCGGGAGGTGACTCCTACAATGAGCAGTTCTTC.

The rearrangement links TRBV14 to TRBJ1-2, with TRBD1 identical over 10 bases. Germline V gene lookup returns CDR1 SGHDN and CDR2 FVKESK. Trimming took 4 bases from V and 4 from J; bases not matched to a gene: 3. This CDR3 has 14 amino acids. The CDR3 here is CASSPGTGAYGYTF. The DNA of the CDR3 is TGTGCCAGCAGCCCAGGGACAGGGGCCTATGGCTACACCTTC.

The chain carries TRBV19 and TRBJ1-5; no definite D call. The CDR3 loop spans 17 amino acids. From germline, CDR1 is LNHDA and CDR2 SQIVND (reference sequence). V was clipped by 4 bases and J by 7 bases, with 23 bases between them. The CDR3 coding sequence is TGTGCCAGTAGTACAGGCTCACGGGGAGGCCGGGGACAGCCCCAGCATTTT. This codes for CASSTGSRGGRGQPQHF.

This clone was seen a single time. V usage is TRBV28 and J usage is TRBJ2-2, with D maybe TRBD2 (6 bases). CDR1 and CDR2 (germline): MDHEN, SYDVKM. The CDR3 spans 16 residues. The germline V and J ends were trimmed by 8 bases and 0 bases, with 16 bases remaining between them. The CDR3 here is CASGGLGTANTGELFF. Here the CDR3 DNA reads TGTGCCAGCGGGGGGTTAGGGACCGCGAACACCGGGGAGCTGTTTTTT.

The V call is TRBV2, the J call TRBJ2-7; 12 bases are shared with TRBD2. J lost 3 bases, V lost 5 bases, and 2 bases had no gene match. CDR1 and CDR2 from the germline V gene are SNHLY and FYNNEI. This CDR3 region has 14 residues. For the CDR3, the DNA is TGTGCCAGCAGTAGGGGACTAGCGGGCTACGAGCAGTACTTC. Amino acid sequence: CASSRGLAGYEQYF.

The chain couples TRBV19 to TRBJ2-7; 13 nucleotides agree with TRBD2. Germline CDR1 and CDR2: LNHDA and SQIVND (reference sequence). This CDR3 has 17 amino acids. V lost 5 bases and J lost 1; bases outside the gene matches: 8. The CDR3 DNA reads TGTGCCAGTAGTCTCCAGGGACTAGCGGGACAATCCTACGAGCAGTACTTC. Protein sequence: CASSLQGLAGQSYEQYF.